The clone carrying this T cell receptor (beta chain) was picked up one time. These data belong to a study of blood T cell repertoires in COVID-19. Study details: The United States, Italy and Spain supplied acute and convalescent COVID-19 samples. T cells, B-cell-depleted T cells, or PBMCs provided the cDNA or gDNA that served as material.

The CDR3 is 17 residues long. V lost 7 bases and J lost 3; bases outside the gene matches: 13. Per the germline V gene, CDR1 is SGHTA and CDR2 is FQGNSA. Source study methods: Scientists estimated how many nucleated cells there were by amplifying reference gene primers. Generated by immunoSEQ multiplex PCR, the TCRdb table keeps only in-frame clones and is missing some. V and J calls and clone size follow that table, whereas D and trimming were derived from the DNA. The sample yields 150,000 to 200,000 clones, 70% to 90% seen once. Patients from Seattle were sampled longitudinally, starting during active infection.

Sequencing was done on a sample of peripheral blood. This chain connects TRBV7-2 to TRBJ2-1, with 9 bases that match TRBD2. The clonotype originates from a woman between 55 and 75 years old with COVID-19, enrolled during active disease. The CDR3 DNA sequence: TGTGCCAGCACGCATTCGGGGGCGGGAGGGCTCTACAATGAGCAGTTCTTC. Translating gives CASTHSGAGGLYNEQFF.